Sequencing of this T cell receptor (beta chain) was carried out in a study of cytomegalovirus exposure and HLA in healthy donors. Study-level information: A prior analysis found around 110 million unique TCR beta sequences from some 200 million T cells. Broader study findings: In vitro checks showed that three CMV-associated chains really do target CMV antigens. Reported results showed that the classifier diagnosed cytomegalovirus status with high specificity and sensitivity.

With 6 bases clipped from V and 2 bases from J, the junction kept 12 bases outside the gene matches. The CDR3 is 17 amino acids. Per germline, CDR1 LNHDA and CDR2 SQIVND (reference sequence). The PCR made use of 60 Vbeta and 13 Jbeta primers. Repertoires were generated with immunoSEQ multiplex PCR, while TCRdb's copy carries only in-frame clones and drops some. The sample has about 86,000 clones; around 80% are singletons. As concerns this clone: The antigen remains undetermined.

The rearrangement links TRBV19 to TRBJ1-5; TRBD1 matches 8 bases. Sample: PBMCs. The sequence derives from a male donor in good health and CMV-seropositive. CDR3 amino acids: CASSNPPRTGRNQPQHF. CDR3 nucleotides: TGTGCCAGTAGCAATCCACCGAGGACAGGGCGCAATCAGCCCCAGCATTTT.